The sequence of this T cell receptor (beta chain) was determined in a study of blood T cell repertoires in COVID-19. The study recruited people aged about 18 to 95 years across 24 US areas. The CDR3 totals 12 residues. Clones were read by immunoSEQ multiplex PCR, and TCRdb kept only the in-frame ones, dropping some. The top ten hold roughly 0.7% of the sample, which has about 470,000 clones, 75% to 90% seen once. V usage is TRBV21-1 and J usage is TRBJ2-7; the D call of TRBD1 is as the table states it, not checked on the DNA. TRBV21-1 counts as a pseudogene. The clonotype was recovered from a woman under 30 who had recovered from COVID-19. Sample: PBMCs or T cells enriched from blood (not recorded which). CDR3 DNA: TGTGCCAGCAGCGCCAGTTCTGGACATCGGTACTTC. As protein: CASSASSGHRYF.